The source of this T cell receptor (beta chain) is a study of T cell repertoires in cytomegalovirus infection. Study-wide points: Individuals carrying CMV plus the relevant HLA were identified by cumulative frequency of public TCR beta families.

Each CDR3 protein is one row after TCRdb ran MiXCR on the reads. The data contain about 530,000 distinct CDR3 sequences, 26% of them singletons. The CDR3 is made up of 16 amino acids. The germline CDR1 and CDR2 sequences are LNHNV and YYDKDF (reference sequence). V lost 0 bases, J lost 3 bases, and 7 bases stayed unmatched. This clonotype was counted between two and nine times. What it binds is not known. The rearrangement links TRBV15 to TRBJ2-7, with TRBD1 identical over 8 bases. The TCR sequence derives from a human donor in good health (CMV status not recorded). Some clones in this sample may be carry-over from other donors' samples. The source material was PBMCs. The CDR3 DNA sequence: TGTGCCACCAGCAGAGATACAGGGGGTGAAAGCTACGAGCAGTACTTC. Its translation: CATSRDTGGESYEQYF.